A single sample gave rise to the 29 T cell receptor beta chains below, sequenced in a study of shared clonotypes between healthy human individuals. The assay was immunoSEQ multiplex PCR, and TCRdb's table has in-frame clones only and misses some. The sample contains 2 million to 3 million clones, 80% to 95% of which appear only once. Material: naive CD4+ T cells from PBMCs. Subset given: CD45RA+ positively selected. Receptor source: a man between 18 and 35 years old in good health. Some clones in this sample may be carry-over from other donors' samples.

The chain employs TRBV4-1 and TRBJ1-4; 12 nucleotides agree with TRBD1. Germline CDR1 MGHRA, CDR2 YSYEKL. With 1 base clipped from V and 3 bases from J, the junction kept 6 bases outside the gene matches. The length of the CDR3 is 18 residues. The CDR3 loop reads CASSQGGTGGMANEKLFF. The CDR3 DNA reads TGCGCCAGCAGCCAAGGGGGGACAGGGGGCATGGCTAATGAAAAACTGTTTTTT.

The chain links TRBV15 to TRBJ2-2; D not certain. The CDR3 contains 12 residues. V was clipped by 0 bases and J by 7 bases, with 3 bases between them. Germline values: CDR1 LNHNV, CDR2 YYDKDF (reference sequence). CDR3 bases: TGTGCCACCAGCAGAGATATCGGGGAGCTGTTTTTT. Protein product: CATSRDIGELFF.

The genes are TRBV7-6 and TRBJ1-1; 9 bases line up with TRBD1. The CDR3 is 16 amino acids. Germline values: CDR1 SGHVS, CDR2 FNYEAQ. The ends lost 3 bases at V and 4 bases at J; junction bases unmatched: 9. CDR3 in DNA: TGTGCCAGCAGCTTGGCGCCTGGGACAGGGCCCACTGAAGCTTTCTTT. Protein product: CASSLAPGTGPTEAFF.

Notes on this clone: Additional DNA sequences in this sample encode the identical CDR3. The chain couples TRBV6-5 to TRBJ2-7, with D uncertain. Trimming pared 6 bases from V and 7 bases from J, leaving 10 bases between. This CDR3 is built from 11 residues. The germline V gene encodes CDR1 MNHEY and CDR2 SVGAGI. The CDR3: CASSLLGEQYF. In DNA form, the CDR3 reads TGTGCCAGCAGCCTGTTAGGGGAGCAGTACTTC.

The chain joins TRBV30 to TRBJ1-2, with a possible D match to TRBD1 (6 bases). Trimming took off 5 bases at V and 4 bases at J, with 26 bases between the two ends. The germline V gene encodes CDR1 GTSNPN and CDR2 SVGIG (reference sequence). The CDR3 length is 17 residues. This chain's CDR3 is CAWEGGMERGRLYGYTF. The CDR3 DNA follows: TGTGCCTGGGAAGGGGGAATGGAAAGGGGGAGACTCTATGGCTACACCTTC. The variable domain in full, completed from reference TRBV30 and TRBJ1-2, reads SQTIHQWPATLVQPVGSPLSLECTVEGTSNPNLYWYRQAAGRGLQLLFYSVGIGQISSEVPQNLSASRPQDRQFILSSKKLLLSDSGFYLCAWEGGMERGRLYGYTFGSGTRLTVV.

CDR3 in DNA: TGTGCCAGCAGCTTGAGCGGCGGCCGCTCTGGAAACACCATATATTTT. The encoded protein is CASSLSGGRSGNTIYF. This chain uses TRBV5-4 with TRBJ1-3; D ambiguous. This CDR3 is built from 16 residues. Trimming took off 1 base at V and 0 bases at J, with 11 bases between the two ends. Germline V gene data show CDR1 as SGHNT and CDR2 as YYREEE (reference sequence). The full variable domain, in which reference TRBV5-4 and TRBJ1-3 provide the parts outside the CDR3, is ETGVTQSPTHLIKTRGQQVTLRCSSQSGHNTVSWYQQALGQGPQFIFQYYREEENGRGNFPPRFSGLQFPNYSSELNVNALELDDSALYLCASSLSGGRSGNTIYFGEGSWLTVV.

The rearrangement links TRBV28 to TRBJ2-3; 10 nucleotides align to TRBD1. The CDR3 runs to 15 residues. V was clipped by 5 bases and J by 8 bases; unmatched bases: 10. CDR1 and CDR2 from the germline V gene are MDHEN and SYDVKM. The CDR3 here is CASSLAGQGYSTQYF. CDR3 nucleotides: TGTGCCAGCAGTCTCGCGGGACAGGGGTATAGTACGCAGTATTTT.

V is TRBV2 and J is TRBJ1-2; D possibly corresponds to TRBD1 (5 bases). V was trimmed by 2 bases and J by 8 bases, leaving 15 bases between them. Looked up from germline, CDR1 is SNHLY and CDR2 is FYNNEI. This CDR3 comprises 14 residues. The DNA for the CDR3 is TGTGCCAGCAGTGAACAGGGAGGTGACGTGGGCTACACCTTC. Its protein is CASSEQGGDVGYTF.

CDR3 loop: CASSPRPPTGDYEQYF. CDR3 in DNA: TGTGCCAGCAGCCCACGCCCCCCGACAGGGGACTACGAGCAGTACTTC. J is TRBJ2-7 and V is TRBV7-9; 8 nucleotides agree with TRBD1. Germline-derived CDR1 and CDR2 are SEHNR and FQNEAQ (reference sequence). The CDR3 contains 16 residues. V shed 5 bases, J shed 3 bases, and the junction held 12 bases outside the gene matches.

This sequence joins TRBV6-6 and TRBJ2-2; D ambiguous. V lost 6 bases and J 1 base, leaving 9 bases between the germline ends. Per the germline V gene, CDR1 is MNHNY and CDR2 is SVGAGI (reference sequence). The CDR3 runs 14 residues. The CDR3 reads CASRTNRNTGELFF. The CDR3 DNA reads TGTGCCAGCAGGACCAACAGGAACACCGGGGAGCTGTTTTTT.

This sequence joins TRBV11-2 and TRBJ2-3; TRBD1 is a possible D gene (6 bases). This CDR3 contains 15 residues. Trimming removed 5 bases at V and 2 bases at J, with 14 bases between. Germline loops: CDR1 SGHAT, CDR2 FQNNGV. CDR3 bases: TGTGCCAGCAGCCTAGGACAGCAAAACACAGATACGCAGTATTTT. Protein product: CASSLGQQNTDTQYF. Variable domain in full (rest from reference TRBV11-2 and TRBJ2-3): EAGVAQSPRYKIIEKRQSVAFWCNPISGHATLYWYQQILGQGPKLLIQFQNNGVVDDSQLPKDRFSAERLKGVDSTLKIQPAKLEDSAVYLCASSLGQQNTDTQYFGPGTRLTVL.

This clone was observed a handful of times. V usage is TRBV2 and J usage is TRBJ1-2; D gene unclear. Germline assignment: CDR1 SNHLY and CDR2 FYNNEI. This CDR3 is 10 amino acids long. Trimming pared 2 bases from V and 9 bases from J, leaving 4 bases between. CDR3 nucleotide sequence: TGTGCCAGCAGTGAAATCAGCTACACCTTC. It translates to CASSEISYTF. Supplemented by reference TRBV2 and TRBJ1-2, the full variable domain reads EPEVTQTPSHQVTQMGQEVILRCVPISNHLYFYWYRQILGQKVEFLVSFYNNEISEKSEIFDDQFSVERPDGSNFTLKIRSTKLEDSAMYFCASSEISYTFGSGTRLTVV.

In this sample, this clone turned up once. The genes are TRBV4-1 and TRBJ2-7; TRBD1 matches at 8 bases. The CDR3 is 16 residues long. CDR1 is MGHRA, CDR2 YSYEKL, per germline. The trim removed 1 base at V and 1 base at J, leaving 6 bases unmatched. CDR3 sequence reads: CASSQVPGQASYEQYF. DNA for the CDR3: TGCGCCAGCAGCCAAGTGCCGGGACAGGCGTCCTACGAGCAGTACTTC.

The chain carries TRBV12-1 and TRBJ1-1; the table's TRBD1 call for D was not verified on the DNA. TRBV12-1 is described as a pseudogene. CDR3 size: 17 residues. This chain's CDR3 is CASSNRDIHYLNTEAFF. The CDR3 DNA is TGTGCCAGCAGCAACCGGGACATCCATTACCTGAACACTGAAGCTTTCTTT.

The CDR3 loop is CASSEPGQGISGELFF. In nucleotides, the CDR3 is TGTGCCAGCAGTGAACCCGGACAGGGGATCTCCGGGGAGCTGTTTTTT. The rearrangement links TRBV25-1 to TRBJ2-2; 9 bases are a match to TRBD1. Germline assignment: CDR1 MGHDK and CDR2 SYGVNS. CDR3 length: 16 amino acids. With 2 bases clipped from V and 6 bases from J, the junction kept 7 bases outside the gene matches.

As concerns this clone: The sample contains more than one DNA sequence encoding this CDR3. The J gene is TRBJ1-5, the V gene TRBV5-1; tentatively, D is TRBD1 (5 bases). The CDR3 has 14 residues. Germline V gene sequence: CDR1 SGHRS, CDR2 YFSETQ. V was pared by 1 base and J by 4 bases, with 9 bases between. The CDR3 spells CASSLTGGNQPQHF. CDR3 DNA: TGCGCCAGCAGCTTGACGGGGGGAAATCAGCCCCAGCATTTT.

The chain has TRBV28 and TRBJ1-5, with a tentative D call TRBD1 (6 bases). There are 14 residues in the CDR3. The V and J ends lost 4 bases and 3 bases respectively, with 10 bases between them. Germline values: CDR1 MDHEN, CDR2 SYDVKM. CDR3: CASSSRQANQPQHF. The CDR3 DNA reads as TGTGCCAGCAGTTCCCGACAGGCCAATCAGCCCCAGCATTTT.

This chain uses TRBV5-1 with TRBJ2-3; D is possibly TRBD2 (5 bases). CDR3 length equals 14 residues. V lost 0 bases to trimming and J lost 6 bases, with 11 bases between them. CDR1 SGHRS and CDR2 YFSETQ come from the germline V gene. The CDR3 coding sequence is TGCGCCAGCAGCTTGGAGGCGGGTTCGGATACGCAGTATTTT. Encoded protein: CASSLEAGSDTQYF. The full variable domain, in which reference TRBV5-1 and TRBJ2-3 provide the parts outside the CDR3, is KAGVTQTPRYLIKTRGQQVTLSCSPISGHRSVSWYQQTPGQGLQFLFEYFSETQRNKGNFPGRFSGRQFSNSRSEMNVSTLELGDSALYLCASSLEAGSDTQYFGPGTRLTVL.

The genes are TRBV4-2 and TRBJ2-1; 8 bases line up with TRBD2. Germline loops: CDR1 LGHNA, CDR2 YNFKEQ. The CDR3 runs 16 residues. Unmatched junction bases numbered 7, after V lost 0 bases and J lost 6 bases. This CDR3 is CASSQDIREGVNEQFF. CDR3 coding DNA: TGTGCCAGCAGCCAAGATATCCGGGAGGGAGTCAATGAGCAGTTCTTC.

The chain combines TRBV21-1 with TRBJ1-1. TRBV21-1 is a pseudogene segment. The CDR3 covers 10 residues. The CDR3 coding sequence is TGTGCCAGCAGCAAGGGTGAAGCTTTCTTT. Amino acid sequence: CASSKGEAFF.

As regards this clone: This sample includes further DNA sequences coding for the same CDR3. The chain has TRBV5-1 and TRBJ2-2, with D perhaps TRBD2 (5 bases). This CDR3 region has 17 residues. Looked up from germline, CDR1 is SGHRS and CDR2 is YFSETQ. Trimming removed 0 bases at V and 0 bases at J, with 12 bases between. The CDR3 DNA follows: TGCGCCAGCAGCTTGGCCGCGAGCGGAGCGAACACCGGGGAGCTGTTTTTT. As protein: CASSLAASGANTGELFF.

The chain carries TRBV5-1 and TRBJ1-1; no firm D call. V was pared by 4 bases and J by 1 base, with 14 bases between. This CDR3 spans 15 amino acids. Per the germline V gene, CDR1 is SGHRS and CDR2 is YFSETQ. As DNA, the CDR3 is TGCGCCAGCAGCCTTGGGGTCATTAGGAACACTGAAGCTTTCTTT. Protein sequence: CASSLGVIRNTEAFF.

This clone was seen a single time. This CDR3 reads CASSADLAGYTF. CDR3 DNA sequence: TGCGCCAGCAGCGCGGACCTGGCTGGCTACACCTTC. The chain recombines TRBV5-1 with TRBJ1-2; no clear D gene. Germline CDR1 is SGHRS and CDR2 is YFSETQ. The CDR3 runs 12 residues. The V and J ends lost 4 bases and 7 bases respectively, with 11 bases between them.

The rearrangement joins TRBV18 to TRBJ2-5; D possibly corresponds to TRBD2 (6 bases). This CDR3 spans 13 amino acids. The V gene's germline CDR1 is KGHSH and CDR2 LQKENI. With 11 bases removed from V and 4 bases from J, the gap between germline ends came to 17 bases. The CDR3: CAGGTGVRETQYF. The DNA of the CDR3 is TGTGCCGGGGGGACCGGGGTCCGAGAGACCCAGTACTTC.

In its sample, this clone was seen a few times. The same CDR3 arises from other DNA sequences in this sample as well. J is TRBJ1-1 and V is TRBV20-1, with D uncertain. The CDR3 runs to 11 residues. V lost 4 bases and J lost 5, with 8 bases in between. Per the germline V gene, CDR1 is DFQATT and CDR2 is SNEGSKA (reference sequence). The CDR3 bases are TGCAGTGCTACGGGGTATACTGAAGCTTTCTTT. This sequence encodes CSATGYTEAFF.

The chain has TRBV7-3 and TRBJ2-5; no firm D call. Germline V gene lookup returns CDR1 SGHTA and CDR2 FQGTGA. The CDR3 extends over 13 amino acids. Trimming took off 2 bases at V and 4 bases at J, with 8 bases between the two ends. Here the CDR3 reads CASSLLRTETQYF. CDR3 sequence (DNA): TGTGCCAGCAGCTTATTAAGGACAGAGACCCAGTACTTC. The full variable domain, completed using reference TRBV7-3 and TRBJ2-5, is GAGVSQTPSNKVTEKGKYVELRCDPISGHTALYWYRQSLGQGPEFLIYFQGTGAADDSGLPNDRFFAVRPEGSVSTLKIQRTERGDSAVYLCASSLLRTETQYFGPGTRLLVL.

V and J are TRBV19 and TRBJ1-4, with 11 bases that match TRBD1. J gave up 8 bases and V 5 bases, and 7 bases lay outside the gene matches. Germline lookup yields CDR1 LNHDA and CDR2 SQIVND (reference sequence). This CDR3 contains 15 residues. The CDR3 protein is CASSPWTGGAEKLFF. CDR3 sequence (DNA): TGTGCCAGTAGTCCGTGGACAGGGGGCGCGGAAAAACTGTTTTTT.

The chain uses TRBV5-6 and TRBJ2-3, with TRBD1 as a possible D gene (6 bases). The CDR3 is 17 amino acids. Trimming pared 1 base from V and 0 bases from J, leaving 15 bases between. Germline CDR1 reads SGHDT; CDR2 reads YYEEEE. The DNA of the CDR3 is TGTGCCAGCAGCTTGAGACGGACAGACCCTAGCACAGATACGCAGTATTTT. Amino acids: CASSLRRTDPSTDTQYF.

V gene TRBV5-5 combines with J gene TRBJ2-1; D is unclear. Per the germline V gene, CDR1 is SGHKS and CDR2 is YYEKEE (reference sequence). The CDR3 is made up of 13 amino acids. Trimming shortened V by 0 bases and J by 7 bases, and 8 bases separated the two germline ends. CDR3 sequence reads: CASSLAQLNEQFF. CDR3 nucleotides: TGTGCCAGCAGCTTGGCGCAGTTGAATGAGCAGTTCTTC.